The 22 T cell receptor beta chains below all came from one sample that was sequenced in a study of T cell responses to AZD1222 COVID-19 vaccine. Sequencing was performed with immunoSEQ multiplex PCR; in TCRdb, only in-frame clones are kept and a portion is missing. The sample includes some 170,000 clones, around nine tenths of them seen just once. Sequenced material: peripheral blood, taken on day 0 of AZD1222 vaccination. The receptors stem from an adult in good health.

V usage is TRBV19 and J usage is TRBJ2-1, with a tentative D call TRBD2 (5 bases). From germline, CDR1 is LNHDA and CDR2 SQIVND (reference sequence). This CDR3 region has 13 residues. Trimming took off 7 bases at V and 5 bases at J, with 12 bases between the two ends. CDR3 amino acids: CASMSGLNNEQFF. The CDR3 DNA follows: TGTGCCAGTATGTCCGGACTTAACAATGAGCAGTTCTTC.

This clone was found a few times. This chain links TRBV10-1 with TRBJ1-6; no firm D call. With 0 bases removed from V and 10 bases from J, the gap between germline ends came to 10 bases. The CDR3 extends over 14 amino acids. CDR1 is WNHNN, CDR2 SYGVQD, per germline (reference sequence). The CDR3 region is CASSESSGKSPLHF. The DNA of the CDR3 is TGCGCCAGCAGTGAGTCTTCGGGGAAGTCACCCCTCCACTTT.

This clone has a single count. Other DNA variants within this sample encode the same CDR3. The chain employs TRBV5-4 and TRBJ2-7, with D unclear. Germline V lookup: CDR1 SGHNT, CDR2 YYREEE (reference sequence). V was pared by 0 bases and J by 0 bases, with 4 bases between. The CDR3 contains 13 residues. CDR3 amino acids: CASSLESSYEQYF. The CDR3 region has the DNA TGTGCCAGCAGCTTGGAGTCCTCCTACGAGCAGTACTTC.

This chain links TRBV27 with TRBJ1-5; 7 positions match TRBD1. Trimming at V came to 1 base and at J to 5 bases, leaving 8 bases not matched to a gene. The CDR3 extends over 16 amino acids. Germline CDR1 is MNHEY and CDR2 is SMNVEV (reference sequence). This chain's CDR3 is CASSLFGPTGHQPQHF. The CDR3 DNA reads TGTGCCAGCAGTTTATTCGGGCCGACAGGGCATCAGCCCCAGCATTTT.

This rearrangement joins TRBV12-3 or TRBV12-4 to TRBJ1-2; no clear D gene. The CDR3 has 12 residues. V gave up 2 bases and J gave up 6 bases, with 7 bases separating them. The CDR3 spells CASSLFQNGYTF. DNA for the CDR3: TGTGCCAGCAGTTTATTTCAGAATGGCTACACCTTC.

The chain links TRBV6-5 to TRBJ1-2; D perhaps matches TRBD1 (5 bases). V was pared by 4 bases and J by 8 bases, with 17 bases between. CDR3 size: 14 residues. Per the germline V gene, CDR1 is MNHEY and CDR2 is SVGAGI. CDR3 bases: TGTGCCAGCAGTTCTTACCAGGGCTTTGGAGGCTACACCTTC. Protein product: CASSSYQGFGGYTF.

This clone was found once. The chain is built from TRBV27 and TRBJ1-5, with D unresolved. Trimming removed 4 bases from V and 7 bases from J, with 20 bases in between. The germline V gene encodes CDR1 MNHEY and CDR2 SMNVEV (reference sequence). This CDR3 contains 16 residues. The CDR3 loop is CASSSLPGHGEQPQHF. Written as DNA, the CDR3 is TGTGCCAGCAGTTCCCTCCCTGGGCATGGGGAACAGCCCCAGCATTTT.

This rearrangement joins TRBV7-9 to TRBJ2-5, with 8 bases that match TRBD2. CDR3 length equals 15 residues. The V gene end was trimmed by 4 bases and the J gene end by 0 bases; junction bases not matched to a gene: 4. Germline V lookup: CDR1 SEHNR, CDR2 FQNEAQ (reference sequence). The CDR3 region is CASSSPGRDQETQYF. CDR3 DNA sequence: TGTGCCAGCAGCTCCCCCGGGAGGGACCAAGAGACCCAGTACTTC. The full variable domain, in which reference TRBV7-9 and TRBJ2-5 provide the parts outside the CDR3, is DTGVSQNPRHKITKRGQNVTFRCDPISEHNRLYWYRQTLGQGPEFLTYFQNEAQLEKSRLLSDRFSAERPKGSFSTLEIQRTEQGDSAMYLCASSSPGRDQETQYFGPGTRLLVL.

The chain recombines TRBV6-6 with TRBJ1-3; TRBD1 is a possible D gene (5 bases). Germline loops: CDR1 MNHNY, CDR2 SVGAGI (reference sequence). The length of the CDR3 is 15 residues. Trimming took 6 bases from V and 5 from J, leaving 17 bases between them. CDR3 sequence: CASSLQGRGRNTIYF. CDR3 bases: TGTGCCAGCAGCCTCCAGGGTCGGGGGAGAAACACCATATATTTT.

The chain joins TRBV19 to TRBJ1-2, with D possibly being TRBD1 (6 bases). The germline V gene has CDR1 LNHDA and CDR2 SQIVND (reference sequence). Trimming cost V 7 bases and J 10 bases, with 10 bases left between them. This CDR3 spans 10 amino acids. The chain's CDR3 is CASNRGAYTF. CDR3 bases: TGTGCCAGTAATCGGGGGGCCTACACCTTC. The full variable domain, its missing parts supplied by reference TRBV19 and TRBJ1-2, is DGGITQSPKYLFRKEGQNVTLSCEQNLNHDAMYWYRQDPGQGLRLIYYSQIVNDFQKGDIAEGYSVSREKKESFPLTVTSAQKNPTAFYLCASNRGAYTFGSGTRLTVV.

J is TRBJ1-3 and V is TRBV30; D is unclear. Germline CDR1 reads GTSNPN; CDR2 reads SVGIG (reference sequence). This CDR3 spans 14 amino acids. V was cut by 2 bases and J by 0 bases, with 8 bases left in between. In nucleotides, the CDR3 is TGTGCCTGGAGTCCTGGATTCTCTGGAAACACCATATATTTT. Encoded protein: CAWSPGFSGNTIYF.

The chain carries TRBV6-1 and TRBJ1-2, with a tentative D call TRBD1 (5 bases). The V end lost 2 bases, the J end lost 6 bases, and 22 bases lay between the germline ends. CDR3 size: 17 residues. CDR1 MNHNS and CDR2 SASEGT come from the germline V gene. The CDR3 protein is CASSEYGVDSVRDGYTF. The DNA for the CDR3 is TGTGCCAGCAGTGAATACGGGGTCGACAGTGTTCGGGATGGCTACACCTTC.

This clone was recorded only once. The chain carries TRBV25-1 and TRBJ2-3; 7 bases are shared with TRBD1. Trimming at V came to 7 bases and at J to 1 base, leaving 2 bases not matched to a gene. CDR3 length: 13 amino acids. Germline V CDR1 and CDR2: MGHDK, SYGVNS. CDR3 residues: CASNRGRTDTQYF. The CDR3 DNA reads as TGTGCCAGCAACAGGGGCCGCACAGATACGCAGTATTTT.

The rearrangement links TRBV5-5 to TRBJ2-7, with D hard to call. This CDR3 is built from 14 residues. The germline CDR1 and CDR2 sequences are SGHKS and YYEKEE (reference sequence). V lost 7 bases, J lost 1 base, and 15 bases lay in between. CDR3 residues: CASQERILSYEQYF. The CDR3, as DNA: TGTGCCAGCCAGGAAAGGATATTGTCCTACGAGCAGTACTTC.

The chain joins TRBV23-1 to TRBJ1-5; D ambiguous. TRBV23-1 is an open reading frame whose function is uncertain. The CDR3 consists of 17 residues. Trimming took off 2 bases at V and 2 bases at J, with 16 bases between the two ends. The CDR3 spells CASSQTRRRIGNQPQHF. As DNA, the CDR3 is TGCGCCAGCAGTCAAACTCGACGGAGGATCGGCAATCAGCCCCAGCATTTT.

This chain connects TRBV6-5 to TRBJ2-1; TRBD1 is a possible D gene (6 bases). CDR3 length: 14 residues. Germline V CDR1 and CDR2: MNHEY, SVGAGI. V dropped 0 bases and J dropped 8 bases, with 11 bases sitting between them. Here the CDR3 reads CASSYSRGSYEQFF. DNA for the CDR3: TGTGCCAGCAGTTACTCGAGGGGGAGCTATGAGCAGTTCTTC.

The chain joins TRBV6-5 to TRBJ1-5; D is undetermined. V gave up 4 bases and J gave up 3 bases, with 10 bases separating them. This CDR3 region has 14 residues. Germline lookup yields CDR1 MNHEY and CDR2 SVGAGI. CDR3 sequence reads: CASSSLSHNQPQHF. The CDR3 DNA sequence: TGTGCCAGCAGTTCCCTCTCCCACAATCAGCCCCAGCATTTT.

Written as DNA, the CDR3 is TGTGCCAGCACCCCAAGCGATGCGGGCCTGGGCGAGCAGTACTTC. Amino acid sequence: CASTPSDAGLGEQYF. The V and J genes are TRBV9 and TRBJ2-7; weak D call: TRBD2 (5 bases). Looked up from germline, CDR1 is SGDLS and CDR2 is YYNGEE. The V end was cut by 6 bases, the J end by 6 bases, with 22 bases between. The CDR3 sequence is 15 residues long.

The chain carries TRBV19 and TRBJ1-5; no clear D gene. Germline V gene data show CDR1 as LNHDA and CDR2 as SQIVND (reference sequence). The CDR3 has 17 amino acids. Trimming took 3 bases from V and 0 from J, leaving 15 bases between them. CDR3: CASSMEVVAYSNQPQHF. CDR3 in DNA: TGTGCCAGTAGTATGGAGGTAGTGGCATATAGCAATCAGCCCCAGCATTTT. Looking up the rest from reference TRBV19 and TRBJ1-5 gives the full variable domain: DGGITQSPKYLFRKEGQNVTLSCEQNLNHDAMYWYRQDPGQGLRLIYYSQIVNDFQKGDIAEGYSVSREKKESFPLTVTSAQKNPTAFYLCASSMEVVAYSNQPQHFGDGTRLSIL.

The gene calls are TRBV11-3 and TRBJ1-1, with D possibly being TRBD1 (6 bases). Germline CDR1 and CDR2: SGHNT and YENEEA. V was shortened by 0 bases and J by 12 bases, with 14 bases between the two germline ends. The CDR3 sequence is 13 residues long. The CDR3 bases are TGTGCCAGCAGCTTAGATCCCAGGGGAAGGCCTTTCTTT. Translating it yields CASSLDPRGRPFF.

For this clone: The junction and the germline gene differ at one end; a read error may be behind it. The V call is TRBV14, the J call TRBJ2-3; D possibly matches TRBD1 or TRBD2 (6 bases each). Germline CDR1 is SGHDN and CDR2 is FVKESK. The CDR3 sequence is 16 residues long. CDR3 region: CASSRSGGPSTDTQYF. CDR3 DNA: TGTGCCAGCAGCCGATCCGGGGGCCCGAGCACCGATACGCAGTATTTT.

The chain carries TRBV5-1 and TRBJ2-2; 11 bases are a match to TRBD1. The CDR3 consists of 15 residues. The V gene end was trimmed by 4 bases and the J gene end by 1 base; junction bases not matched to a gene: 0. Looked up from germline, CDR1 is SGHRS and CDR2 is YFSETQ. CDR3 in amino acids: CASSGTGGNTGELFF. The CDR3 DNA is TGCGCCAGCAGCGGGACAGGGGGGAACACCGGGGAGCTGTTTTTT.